Listed below are T cell receptor beta chains from one sample, sequenced in a study of OX40 agonist ivuxolimab in advanced cancers. Clones were read by immunoSEQ multiplex PCR, and TCRdb kept only the in-frame ones, dropping some. This sample has 25,000 to 30,000 clones; around 82% occur once, and the top ten carry 15% to 20%. Sequenced material: CD4+ or CD8+ T cells sorted from blood, taken in a trial of the OX40 agonist ivuxolimab. These receptors all stem from an adult with an advanced solid tumor such as melanoma, head and neck, liver or kidney cancer. CDR3s include the opening cysteine and the closing phenylalanine or tryptophan. The order of the fields is clone size, D gene, V gene, J gene, CDR3 protein, CDR3 DNA. D genes are given only for firm matches. The size entry is marked missing in some rows and otherwise reads once, few, many or a size class.

-	-	TRBV27	TRBJ1-2	CASKGRENYGYTF	TGTGCCAGCAAAGGCAGAGAGAACTATGGCTACACCTTC
-	-	TRBV28	TRBJ1-2	CASNKRWYYTF	TGTGCCAGCAACAAGAGGTGGTACTACACCTTC
-	TRBD2	TRBV11-3	TRBJ2-6	CASSDTGTTYSGANVLTF	TGTGCCAGCAGCGACACCGGGACTACATACTCTGGGGCCAACGTCCTGACTTTC
-	-	TRBV19	TRBJ1-1	CASSITSNTEAFF	TGTGCCAGTAGTATAACATCGAACACTGAAGCTTTCTTT
-	TRBD1	TRBV7-6	TRBJ2-3	CASSPETGGTDTQYF	TGTGCCAGCAGCCCGGAGACAGGGGGCACAGATACGCAGTATTTT
-	-	TRBV9	TRBJ1-2	CASSPEGGPYGYTF	TGTGCCAGCAGCCCAGAAGGCGGACCCTATGGCTACACCTTC
-	-	TRBV7-9	TRBJ2-5	CASSNGGPPETQYF	TGTGCCAGCAGCAACGGGGGACCTCCCGAGACCCAGTACTTC
-	-	TRBV27	TRBJ2-7	CASSLSRTNEQYF	TGTGCCAGCAGTTTAAGCCGGACGAACGAGCAGTACTTC
few	-	TRBV11-2	TRBJ2-7	CASSLGQSYEQYF	TGTGCCAGCAGCTTAGGACAGTCCTACGAGCAGTACTTC
-	-	TRBV2	TRBJ2-1	CASSDPQGNEQFF	TGTGCCAGCAGTGACCCACAGGGAAATGAGCAGTTCTTC
-	-	TRBV6-5	TRBJ2-7	CASSYGAGGTYEQYF	TGTGCCAGCAGTTACGGAGCAGGAGGAACCTACGAGCAGTACTTC
-	-	TRBV10-3	TRBJ1-1	CAISAHTEAFF	TGTGCCATCTCCGCCCACACTGAAGCTTTCTTT
once	-	TRBV5-6	TRBJ2-7	CASSSASDSYEQYF	TGTGCCAGCAGCAGTGCTAGCGACTCCTACGAGCAGTACTTC
-	-	TRBV29-1	TRBJ2-7	CSVEVGWNYEQYF	TGCAGCGTTGAAGTAGGGTGGAACTACGAGCAGTACTTC
-	-	TRBV28	TRBJ1-5	CASNPGHRYNQPQHF	TGTGCCAGCAACCCGGGACATCGCTACAATCAGCCCCAGCATTTT
-	-	TRBV9	TRBJ2-3	CASSLRDNPTDTQYF	TGTGCCAGCAGCCTCCGGGACAATCCCACAGATACGCAGTATTTT
-	TRBD2	TRBV27	TRBJ2-7	CASRIAGGPREQYF	TGTGCCAGCAGAATAGCGGGAGGGCCGCGGGAGCAGTACTTC
-	-	TRBV4-3	TRBJ1-4	CASSQDSVGAEKLFF	TGCGCCAGCAGCCAAGATTCTGTGGGAGCGGAAAAACTGTTTTTT
few	-	TRBV5-1	TRBJ1-5	CASSLNRMDQPQHF	TGCGCCAGCAGCTTGAATCGCATGGATCAGCCCCAGCATTTT
-	-	TRBV30	TRBJ2-2	CAWRVGRDAGELFF	TGTGCCTGGAGGGTTGGGCGGGACGCCGGGGAGCTGTTTTTT
-	TRBD1	TRBV6-5	TRBJ1-1	CASSFPGGTEAFF	TGTGCCAGCAGTTTCCCAGGGGGCACTGAAGCTTTCTTT
-	-	TRBV6-1	TRBJ1-1	CASRIRENTEAFF	TGTGCCAGCAGGATCAGGGAAAACACTGAAGCTTTCTTT
once	-	TRBV5-6	TRBJ1-5	CASSLGDQPQHF	TGTGCCAGCAGCCTGGGGGATCAGCCCCAGCATTTT
-	TRBD1	TRBV7-8	TRBJ2-5	CASSLATGGYQETQYF	TGTGCCAGCAGCTTAGCGACAGGGGGATACCAAGAGACCCAGTACTTC
-	-	TRBV11-3	TRBJ2-3	CASSLDFRGPGGTDTQYF	TGTGCCAGCAGCTTAGATTTTCGGGGGCCGGGAGGTACAGATACGCAGTATTTT
-	TRBD2	TRBV9	TRBJ2-2	CASSILAGVGTGELFF	TGTGCCAGCAGCATACTAGCGGGAGTCGGAACCGGGGAGCTGTTTTTT
few	TRBD2	TRBV9	TRBJ2-1	CASSAPTSGVTYNEQFF	TGTGCCAGCAGCGCCCCAACTAGCGGGGTGACCTACAATGAGCAGTTCTTC
-	TRBD2	TRBV7-9	TRBJ2-3	CASSQDRGLAGGTDTQYF	TGTGCCAGCAGCCAAGACAGGGGACTAGCGGGAGGAACAGATACGCAGTATTTT
-	-	TRBV15	TRBJ2-2	CATSGGENTGELFF	TGTGCCACCAGCGGCGGGGAGAACACCGGGGAGCTGTTTTTT
-	TRBD1	TRBV4-1	TRBJ1-1	CASSLHRGGDTEAFF	TGCGCCAGCAGCCTGCACAGGGGAGGCGACACTGAAGCTTTCTTT
-	-	TRBV19	TRBJ2-3	CATHEGTSTDTQYF	TGTGCCACGCACGAGGGGACTAGCACAGATACGCAGTATTTT
-	-	TRBV7-9	TRBJ2-5	CASSSLTDQETQYF	TGTGCCAGCAGCTCCCTGACAGACCAAGAGACCCAGTACTTC
once	-	TRBV5-4	TRBJ2-2	CASSYRGRGPTGELFF	TGTGCCAGCAGCTACCGGGGGAGGGGGCCCACCGGGGAGCTGTTTTTT
-	-	TRBV4-1	TRBJ1-1	CASSPSWGNTEAFF	TGCGCCAGCAGCCCGTCGTGGGGAAACACTGAAGCTTTCTTT
-	-	TRBV7-7	TRBJ2-6	CASSPSVSGANVLTF	TGTGCCAGCAGCCCTAGTGTCTCTGGGGCCAACGTCCTGACTTTC
-	TRBD1	TRBV7-8	TRBJ1-4	CASSGDHRGTNEKLFF	TGTGCCAGCAGCGGAGACCACAGGGGTACTAATGAAAAACTGTTTTTT
-	-	TRBV30	TRBJ1-6	CAWSVALDSPLHF	TGTGCCTGGAGTGTCGCCCTGGATTCACCCCTCCACTTT
-	-	TRBV21-1	TRBJ2-5	CASSGGLAGAQETQYF	TGTGCCAGCAGTGGGGGGCTAGCGGGGGCGCAAGAGACCCAGTACTTC
-	TRBD1	TRBV27	TRBJ2-6	CASSSLDRGLSSGANVLTF	TGTGCCAGCAGTTCTCTAGACAGGGGTCTTAGCTCTGGGGCCAACGTCCTGACTTTC
-	-	TRBV5-4	TRBJ2-1	CASSYTDTAPFF	TGTGCCAGCAGCTATACGGACACGGCCCCGTTCTTC
-	-	TRBV19	TRBJ1-2	CASRAAYLNYGYTF	TGTGCCAGTAGGGCGGCCTACTTAAACTATGGCTACACCTTC
once	-	TRBV5-1	TRBJ2-1	CASSFGGNEQFF	TGCGCCAGCAGCTTCGGAGGGAATGAGCAGTTCTTC
-	-	TRBV2	TRBJ1-1	CASKGGEGTEAFF	TGTGCCAGCAAGGGGGGCGAGGGAACTGAAGCTTTCTTT
-	TRBD1	TRBV13	TRBJ2-2	CASSLGGTVAGGELFF	TGTGCCAGCAGCTTAGGCGGGACAGTGGCCGGCGGGGAGCTGTTTTTT